One and the same sample provided the 21 T cell receptor beta chains below, sequenced in a study of preoperative IRX-2 immunotherapy in early breast cancer. Treatment described: preoperative locoregional IRX-2 cytokine immunotherapy. Clones were sequenced by immunoSEQ multiplex PCR, and TCRdb holds only the in-frame ones, with some missing. Of roughly 43,000 clones in the sample, about 95% are singletons; the top ten hold around 1.6%. Sequenced material: tumor tissue, taken after IRX-2 immunotherapy. The source is a human donor with breast cancer.

V and J are TRBV7-9 and TRBJ2-3; D gene unclear. The V end was cut by 5 bases, the J end by 2 bases, with 5 bases between. The CDR3 has 12 residues. CDR1 SEHNR and CDR2 FQNEAQ come from the germline V gene (reference sequence). The CDR3, as DNA: TGTGCCAGCAGCCGGATCACAGATACGCAGTATTTT. This codes for CASSRITDTQYF.

The genes are TRBV6-5 and TRBJ1-6; no clear D. CDR1 and CDR2 from the germline V gene are MNHEY and SVGAGI. Trimming shortened V by 6 bases and J by 10 bases, and 10 bases separated the two germline ends. The CDR3 sequence is 12 residues long. CDR3 in amino acids: CASRDSWSPLHF. The CDR3 bases are TGTGCCAGCAGGGACTCTTGGTCACCCCTCCACTTT.

The chain is built from TRBV5-4 and TRBJ1-2, with D possibly being TRBD1 (6 bases). The CDR3 extends over 14 amino acids. V lost 4 bases, J lost 8 bases, and 18 bases lay in between. Looked up from germline, CDR1 is SGHNT and CDR2 is YYREEE (reference sequence). Written as DNA, the CDR3 is TGTGCCAGCAGCGCGAAGAGGGGGGTATGGGGCTACACCTTC. It is translated as CASSAKRGVWGYTF.

The gene calls are TRBV7-9 and TRBJ2-3; 10 nucleotides match TRBD2. The V and J ends lost 7 bases and 4 bases, in that order; junction bases with no gene match: 5. The length of the CDR3 is 14 residues. From germline, CDR1 is SEHNR and CDR2 FQNEAQ (reference sequence). In DNA, the CDR3 is TGTGCCAGCAACCAGCTAGCGGGAGCAGATACGCAGTATTTT. This encodes CASNQLAGADTQYF. The complete variable domain, with remaining parts taken from reference TRBV7-9 and TRBJ2-3, reads DTGVSQNPRHKITKRGQNVTFRCDPISEHNRLYWYRQTLGQGPEFLTYFQNEAQLEKSRLLSDRFSAERPKGSFSTLEIQRTEQGDSAMYLCASNQLAGADTQYFGPGTRLTVL.

This rearrangement joins TRBV6-4 to TRBJ2-1, with 9 bases matching TRBD2. The CDR3 has 13 amino acids. Losses at the gene ends were 4 bases for V and 15 bases for J; bases not matched to a gene: 10. Per the germline V gene, CDR1 is MRHNA and CDR2 is SNTAGT. The chain's CDR3 is CASSAAGGPVLFF. For the CDR3, the DNA is TGTGCCAGCAGTGCGGCGGGAGGGCCCGTCCTGTTCTTC.

V usage is TRBV7-9 and J usage is TRBJ2-7; perhaps TRBD2 as D (6 bases). Germline V gives CDR1 SEHNR, CDR2 FQNEAQ (reference sequence). The CDR3 length is 16 residues. The ends were cut back, 2 bases at V and 0 bases at J, with 14 bases in the middle. This CDR3 reads CASSLSGRGNSYEQYF. The CDR3 nucleotides read TGTGCCAGCAGCTTATCGGGGCGGGGAAACTCCTACGAGCAGTACTTC.

The V gene is TRBV7-2, the J gene TRBJ1-5; D not certain. The CDR3 totals 16 residues. V gave up 1 base and J gave up 0 bases, with 10 bases separating them. Germline V gene lookup returns CDR1 SGHTA and CDR2 FQGNSA. The CDR3 bases are TGTGCCAGCAGCTTAGATGGTCCTTATAGCAATCAGCCCCAGCATTTT. This codes for CASSLDGPYSNQPQHF.

The CDR3 sequence is CASRGQGVNEQYF. The DNA for the CDR3 is TGTGCCAGCAGGGGACAGGGGGTAAACGAGCAGTACTTC. V and J are TRBV6-5 and TRBJ2-7; 11 bases align to TRBD1. CDR1 and CDR2 (germline): MNHEY, SVGAGI. This CDR3 contains 13 residues. With V trimmed by 6 bases and J by 5 bases, 3 bases remained unmatched.

The chain uses TRBV7-3 and TRBJ1-1; D unclear. This CDR3 is built from 13 residues. The V end was cut by 2 bases, the J end by 6 bases, with 10 bases between. Germline loops: CDR1 SGHTA, CDR2 FQGTGA. This chain's CDR3 is CASSLGLVSEAFF. DNA for the CDR3: TGTGCCAGCAGCTTAGGCCTCGTATCTGAAGCTTTCTTT.

The chain couples TRBV7-9 to TRBJ2-3, with D perhaps TRBD2 (6 bases). Germline V gene sequence: CDR1 SEHNR, CDR2 FQNEAQ (reference sequence). V was clipped by 3 bases and J by 9 bases, with 16 bases between them. The CDR3 has 14 amino acids. CDR3 DNA sequence: TGTGCCAGCAGCTTTAGCGGTCCGGTAGTCACGCAGTATTTT. It codes for CASSFSGPVVTQYF.

The J gene is TRBJ1-1, the V gene TRBV16, with 10 nucleotides matching TRBD1. Germline CDR1 KGHSY, CDR2 FQNENV. This CDR3 spans 15 amino acids. Trimming removed 7 bases from V and 1 base from J; junction bases left unmatched: 6. DNA of the CDR3: TGTGCCAGCACCCGACAGGGGGCGGCGAACACTGAAGCTTTCTTT. Its protein product is CASTRQGAANTEAFF.

CDR3 region: CASLISGLRTEAFF. CDR3 sequence (DNA): TGTGCCAGCCTTATCTCGGGTCTGCGCACTGAAGCTTTCTTT. The chain combines TRBV19 with TRBJ1-1; the D is unclear. Per germline, CDR1 LNHDA and CDR2 SQIVND (reference sequence). The CDR3 spans 14 residues. Trimming took 9 bases from V and 4 from J, leaving 18 bases between them.

This chain connects TRBV29-1 to TRBJ1-1; TRBD1 aligns across 8 bases. Per germline, CDR1 SQVTM and CDR2 ANQGSEA. Losses at the gene ends were 6 bases for V and 4 bases for J; bases not matched to a gene: 7. This CDR3 is 13 amino acids long. The CDR3 sequence is CSVTTGEATEAFF. In DNA, the CDR3 is TGCAGCGTAACGACAGGGGAGGCCACTGAAGCTTTCTTT.

The gene calls are TRBV20-1 and TRBJ2-3; D remains unclear. Germline CDR1 and CDR2: DFQATT and SNEGSKA (reference sequence). This CDR3 contains 11 residues. V lost 8 bases, J lost 4 bases, and 10 bases lay in between. The CDR3 here is CSTIGPDTQYF. CDR3 DNA: TGCAGTACTATTGGTCCAGATACGCAGTATTTT.

The V and J genes are TRBV19 and TRBJ2-3; the match to TRBD2 covers 14 bases. The CDR3 has 17 amino acids. V gave up 4 bases and J gave up 5 bases; unmatched junction bases: 8. Germline V gene sequence: CDR1 LNHDA, CDR2 SQIVND (reference sequence). CDR3 DNA: TGTGCCAGTAGTACCCTGACTAGCGGGAGGGCAGGAGATACGCAGTATTTT. It is translated as CASSTLTSGRAGDTQYF.

The rearrangement links TRBV4-2 to TRBJ2-7, with TRBD2 matching over 9 bases. V gave up 3 bases and J gave up 2 bases; unmatched junction bases: 8. This CDR3 is 16 amino acids long. In germline, CDR1 is LGHNA, CDR2 YNFKEQ. CDR3 sequence: CASSQSGTSLAYEQYF. CDR3 DNA: TGTGCCAGCAGCCAGTCCGGGACTAGCCTAGCCTACGAGCAGTACTTC.

The V call is TRBV18, the J call TRBJ1-4; weak D call: TRBD1 (6 bases). V lost 5 bases, J lost 1 base, and 11 bases lay in between. Per germline, CDR1 KGHSH and CDR2 LQKENI. This CDR3 is 15 amino acids long. CDR3 residues: CASSDGGGTNEKLFF. CDR3 DNA sequence: TGTGCCAGCTCAGACGGGGGCGGAACTAATGAAAAACTGTTTTTT.

This rearrangement joins TRBV14 to TRBJ2-7; 8 nucleotides line up with TRBD2. From germline, CDR1 is SGHDN and CDR2 FVKESK. The trim removed 1 base at V and 0 bases at J, leaving 2 bases unmatched. The CDR3 runs to 15 residues. The CDR3 reads CASSQVAGSSYEQYF. The CDR3 bases are TGTGCCAGCAGCCAAGTAGCGGGGAGCTCCTACGAGCAGTACTTC. Combining the CDR3 with reference TRBV14 and TRBJ2-7 gives the whole variable domain EAGVTQFPSHSVIEKGQTVTLRCDPISGHDNLYWYRRVMGKEIKFLLHFVKESKQDESGMPNNRFLAERTGGTYSTLKVQPAELEDSGVYFCASSQVAGSSYEQYFGPGTRLTVT.

J is TRBJ1-2 and V is TRBV7-2, with D possibly matching TRBD1 (6 bases). The V end lost 5 bases, the J end lost 8 bases, and 15 bases lay between the germline ends. CDR3 size: 13 residues. CDR1 and CDR2 from the germline V gene are SGHTA and FQGNSA. The DNA of the CDR3 is TGTGCCAGCAGCGTCACAGGGTTTGGGGGCTACACCTTC. This encodes CASSVTGFGGYTF.

V and J are TRBV4-1 and TRBJ1-5; 7 bases agree with TRBD1. The V segment lost 3 bases and the J segment 4 bases; nucleotides outside the gene matches: 6. Germline CDR1 and CDR2: MGHRA and YSYEKL. The CDR3 is made up of 15 amino acids. The CDR3 here is CASSQPGTANQPQHF. CDR3 sequence (DNA): TGCGCCAGCAGCCAGCCCGGGACAGCGAATCAGCCCCAGCATTTT.

This rearrangement joins TRBV14 to TRBJ2-3; TRBD1 matches 7 bases. This CDR3 is built from 14 residues. With V trimmed by 4 bases and J by 5 bases, 6 bases remained unmatched. Germline loops: CDR1 SGHDN, CDR2 FVKESK. The CDR3 here is CASSRETGIDTQYF. In nucleotides, the CDR3 is TGTGCCAGCAGCCGTGAGACAGGGATAGATACGCAGTATTTT.